This is a list of T cell receptor beta chains from one sample in a study of shared clonotypes between healthy human individuals. The method was immunoSEQ multiplex PCR; TCRdb's version includes in-frame clones alone and lacks a portion of them. This table has approximately 400,000 clones, around 96% appearing once. The sequenced sample consisted of memory CD8+ T cells sorted from blood. All receptors derive from a man aged 25-45 years in good health. The CDR3 runs from the conserved cysteine through the conserved F or W. The D gene is left open where the match is weak. Clone size is stated in some rows and not others, as once, few, many or a class when expanded.

j_call d_call clone_size v_call cdr3_aa cdr3_nt
TRBJ2-3 TRBD2 . TRBV28 CASRGPGTSVTDTQYF TGTGCCAGCAGGGGACCGGGGACTAGCGTCACAGATACGCAGTATTTT
TRBJ1-2 TRBD1 . TRBV6-5 CASSYGRGLGYTF TGTGCCAGCAGTTACGGCAGGGGGCTTGGCTACACCTTC
TRBJ2-1 TRBD1 . TRBV2 CASGTDPGEQFF TGTGCCAGTGGGACAGACCCAGGTGAGCAGTTCTTC
TRBJ2-1 . . TRBV7-9 CASSLIAHNEQFF TGTGCCAGCAGCTTAATAGCCCACAATGAGCAGTTCTTC
TRBJ2-3 TRBD2 . TRBV5-1 CASSASGSTDTQYF TGCGCCAGCAGCGCTAGCGGGTCCACAGATACGCAGTATTTT
TRBJ1-2 . . TRBV12-5 CASGFAAGTRGYTF TGTGCTAGTGGTTTCGCCGCAGGGACTCGTGGCTACACCTTC
TRBJ2-1 . . TRBV10-3 CAISSNNEQFF TGTGCCATCTCGTCGAACAATGAGCAGTTCTTC
TRBJ2-7 TRBD2 . TRBV5-1 CASSLPSGSEQYF TGCGCCAGCAGCTTGCCTAGCGGGAGCGAGCAGTACTTC
TRBJ1-1 . . TRBV28 CASSWGALMNTEAFF TGTGCCAGCAGCTGGGGGGCCCTTATGAACACTGAAGCTTTCTTT
TRBJ1-2 TRBD1 . TRBV19 CATKTGNLGYTF TGTGCCACAAAGACAGGGAACCTTGGCTACACCTTC
TRBJ2-2 TRBD2 . TRBV9 CASSVEKRTSPNTGELFF TGTGCCAGCAGCGTAGAAAAGAGGACTAGCCCGAACACCGGGGAGCTGTTTTTT
TRBJ2-5 . . TRBV9 CASSVGAGRETQYF TGTGCCAGCAGCGTAGGTGCAGGGAGGGAGACCCAGTACTTC
TRBJ2-1 TRBD2 . TRBV2 CASRLAGYNEQFF TGTGCCAGCAGACTAGCGGGCTACAATGAGCAGTTCTTC
TRBJ2-3 . . TRBV6-1 CASNSYGTDTQYF TGTGCCAGCAACAGTTATGGAACAGATACGCAGTATTTT
TRBJ1-4 . . TRBV5-4 CASSLVGGGSNEKLFF TGTGCCAGCAGCTTGGTGGGGGGCGGAAGTAATGAAAAACTGTTTTTT
TRBJ2-7 . . TRBV6-5 CASSQSSYEQYF TGTGCCAGCAGCCAGAGCTCCTACGAGCAGTACTTC
TRBJ2-4 TRBD2 . TRBV5-1 CASNPAGEKNIQYF TGCGCCAGCAACCCAGCGGGAGAGAAAAACATTCAGTACTTC
TRBJ2-7 . once TRBV4-1 CASSLLVASYEQYF TGCGCCAGCAGTCTTCTAGTCGCATCCTACGAGCAGTACTTC
TRBJ2-1 TRBD1 . TRBV6-8 CPQLGQGAYNEQFF TGTCCACAACTGGGACAGGGGGCCTACAATGAGCAGTTCTTC
TRBJ1-2 TRBD1 . TRBV30 CAWSEGAQGPTIGYTF TGTGCCTGGAGCGAAGGGGCACAGGGGCCAACTATCGGCTACACCTTC
TRBJ1-5 . few TRBV10-3 CAIQGREDQPQHF TGTGCCATCCAGGGCAGGGAGGATCAGCCCCAGCATTTT
TRBJ1-5 . . TRBV10-2 CASSESWPVISNQPQHF TGCGCCAGCAGTGAGTCCTGGCCAGTAATTAGCAATCAGCCCCAGCATTTT
TRBJ2-5 . . TRBV18 CASSPLQETQYF TGTGCCAGCTCACCCCTCCAAGAGACCCAGTACTTC
TRBJ1-1 TRBD1 . TRBV5-1 CASSGQGGNTEAFF TGCGCCAGCAGCGGACAGGGGGGAAACACTGAAGCTTTCTTT
TRBJ1-1 . . TRBV4-1 CARTPGPFREAFF TGCGCCAGAACACCGGGACCCTTTCGAGAAGCTTTCTTT
TRBJ1-5 . . TRBV28 CASSFSAGSNQPQHF TGTGCCAGCAGTTTTAGTGCGGGGTCCAATCAGCCCCAGCATTTT
TRBJ2-5 . once TRBV9 CASSVAGGRGETQYF TGTGCCAGCAGCGTAGCTGGGGGCCGGGGGGAGACCCAGTACTTC
TRBJ2-7 . . TRBV5-6 CASSGNSYEQYF TGTGCCAGCAGCGGGAACTCCTACGAGCAGTACTTC
TRBJ2-7 TRBD2 . TRBV28 CASSLPSSGSYEQYF TGTGCCAGCAGTCTACCCTCTAGCGGCTCCTACGAGCAGTACTTC
TRBJ2-7 . . TRBV28 CASSFQGNYEQYF TGTGCCAGCAGTTTTCAGGGCAACTACGAGCAGTACTTC
TRBJ1-1 . few TRBV29-1 CSVTGPGMNTEAFF TGCAGCGTTACAGGTCCCGGAATGAACACTGAAGCTTTCTTT
TRBJ2-7 . . TRBV2 CASSGSQGPHPIYEQYF TGTGCCAGCAGTGGGTCCCAGGGACCTCACCCTATCTACGAGCAGTACTTC